Following are 13 T cell receptor beta chains from one sample sequenced in a study of blood T cell repertoires in COVID-19. The repertoire was sequenced with immunoSEQ multiplex PCR; TCRdb's copy has only in-frame clones and lacks some. The sample contains 60,000 to 85,000 clones, about 91% of which appear only once. The sequencing input was peripheral blood. Receptors originate from a man between 35 and 55 years old with COVID-19, enrolled during active disease.

The rearrangement uses TRBV12-3 or TRBV12-4 and TRBJ2-1; tentatively, D is TRBD2 (6 bases). CDR3 length: 13 residues. V lost 5 bases to trimming and J lost 9 bases, with 14 bases between them. The CDR3 nucleotides are TGTGCCAGCAGTAGCCGACTAGTCGGTGAGCAGTTCTTC. It is translated as CASSSRLVGEQFF.

The chain employs TRBV3-1 (or the pseudogene TRBV3-2) and TRBJ2-5, with 8 bases lining up with TRBD2. Unmatched junction bases numbered 16, after V lost 4 bases and J lost 3 bases. The CDR3 is 18 amino acids. Germline values: CDR1 LGHDT, CDR2 YNNKEL (reference sequence). In DNA, the CDR3 is TGTGCCAGCAGCCCCCCCACATGGGGTGGCGGGGGGAAAGAGACCCAGTACTTC. Translated, it gives CASSPPTWGGGGKETQYF.

This chain joins TRBV4-2 and TRBJ2-5; 8 bases match TRBD2. Germline V gives CDR1 LGHNA, CDR2 YNFKEQ. The CDR3 spans 19 residues. The V segment lost 0 bases and the J segment 3 bases; nucleotides outside the gene matches: 15. For the CDR3, the DNA is TGTGCCAGCAGCCAAGATCGAGGCTGGGCGGGGGGTGAAAAAGAGACCCAGTACTTC. It is translated as CASSQDRGWAGGEKETQYF.

V and J are TRBV5-1 and TRBJ1-5; D possibly corresponds to TRBD1 (5 bases). Between the trimmed V and J ends, which lost 0 bases and 4 bases, there was a span of 17 bases. The CDR3 consists of 17 residues. The germline V gene has CDR1 SGHRS and CDR2 YFSETQ. CDR3 loop: CASSLGPARGENQPQHF. Here the CDR3 DNA reads TGCGCCAGCAGCTTGGGTCCAGCCCGGGGGGAAAATCAGCCCCAGCATTTT.

The chain is built from TRBV6-1 and TRBJ1-5, with 7 bases matching TRBD1. V lost 0 bases, J lost 1 base, and 6 bases stayed unmatched. The CDR3 spans 17 residues. In germline, CDR1 is MNHNS, CDR2 SASEGT. CDR3 sequence: CASSEARQGVSNQPQHF. For the CDR3, the DNA is TGTGCCAGCAGTGAAGCGCGACAGGGAGTGAGCAATCAGCCCCAGCATTTT.

V and J are TRBV5-1 and TRBJ2-5; TRBD2 matches 14 bases. This CDR3 spans 16 amino acids. The germline CDR1 and CDR2 sequences are SGHRS and YFSETQ. V shed 4 bases, J shed 2 bases, and the junction held 4 bases outside the gene matches. The CDR3: CASSPGLAGGQETQYF. DNA for the CDR3: TGCGCCAGCAGCCCTGGACTAGCGGGGGGTCAAGAGACCCAGTACTTC.

The J gene is TRBJ2-1, the V gene TRBV5-4; TRBD1 might be the D (6 bases). Germline CDR1 SGHNT, CDR2 YYREEE (reference sequence). Trimming stripped 4 bases from V and 0 bases from J, with 14 bases between. CDR3 length equals 16 residues. Here the CDR3 DNA reads TGTGCCAGCAGCCGCATCTTAGGGGGCTCCTACAATGAGCAGTTCTTC. Its protein product is CASSRILGGSYNEQFF.

The chain joins TRBV24-1 to TRBJ2-3; 10 bases are shared with TRBD2. The CDR3 is made up of 15 amino acids. The germline gives CDR1 KGHDR, CDR2 SFDVKD. Trimming removed 5 bases from V and 6 bases from J; junction bases left unmatched: 7. Here the CDR3 DNA reads TGTGCCACCAGTGCAAGCGGGGGGGCGGCGGATACGCAGTATTTT. It encodes CATSASGGAADTQYF.

This sequence joins TRBV12-3 or TRBV12-4 and TRBJ2-1, with 7 bases aligning to TRBD1. V trimming: 2 bases; J trimming: 7 bases; junction bases outside the gene matches: 2. This CDR3 spans 13 amino acids. The CDR3 sequence is CASSLKQGNEQFF. Written as DNA, the CDR3 is TGTGCCAGCAGTTTAAAACAGGGGAATGAGCAGTTCTTC.

The chain carries TRBV19 and TRBJ1-5, with 9 bases lining up with TRBD1. The CDR3 loop spans 16 amino acids. With V trimmed by 7 bases and J by 3 bases, 10 bases remained unmatched. Per the germline V gene, CDR1 is LNHDA and CDR2 is SQIVND (reference sequence). In DNA, the CDR3 is TGTGCCAGTAAGGGATCGGGGACAGGGATCAATCAGCCCCAGCATTTT. Its protein product is CASKGSGTGINQPQHF.

CDR3 nucleotides: TGTGCCAGCAGTTCGCCGGGACAACCGAACACTGAAGCTTTCTTT. Translation: CASSSPGQPNTEAFF. The chain carries TRBV28 and TRBJ1-1; D may be TRBD1 (6 bases). Trimming shortened V by 4 bases and J by 1 base, and 13 bases separated the two germline ends. Germline V CDR1 and CDR2: MDHEN, SYDVKM. The CDR3 covers 15 residues.

The chain recombines TRBV3-1 (or the pseudogene TRBV3-2) with TRBJ2-1; possible D gene TRBD2, 6 bases. The ends were cut back, 11 bases at V and 4 bases at J, with 9 bases in the middle. CDR3 size: 11 residues. CDR1 is LGHDT and CDR2 is YNNKEL in the germline V gene (reference sequence). CDR3 protein: CAFGTYNEQFF. CDR3 DNA sequence: TGTGCCTTCGGGACTTACAATGAGCAGTTCTTC.

The rearrangement uses TRBV5-6 and TRBJ2-7; TRBD1 might be the D (6 bases). The germline V and J ends were trimmed by 0 bases and 1 base, with 14 bases remaining between them. The CDR3 has 16 residues. Germline-derived CDR1 and CDR2 are SGHDT and YYEEEE. The CDR3 DNA is TGTGCCAGCAGCTTGGGAGGCAGGGGCTTTTCCTACGAGCAGTACTTC. Translated: CASSLGGRGFSYEQYF.